This TCR beta chain was sequenced in a study of OX40 agonist ivuxolimab in advanced cancers. Study-wide context: Patients received the agonistic anti-OX40 (CD134) antibody ivuxolimab. Study-level results: Researchers report that CD8+ T cells had, on average, more expanded clones than CD4+.

The germline V gene encodes CDR1 MNHEY and CDR2 SVGAGI. V was trimmed by 2 bases and J by 5 bases, leaving 12 bases between them. The CDR3 is made up of 15 amino acids. Repertoires were generated with immunoSEQ multiplex PCR, while TCRdb's copy carries only in-frame clones and drops some. Of roughly 100,000 clones listed, 93% are singletons. Patients were ineligible given autoimmune disease history or systemic immunosuppression. Samples were taken at baseline and on day 1 of cycles 4 and 7. This clone was recorded once. Its matching antigen is unknown. The genes are TRBV6-5 and TRBJ2-2; a possible D gene is TRBD1 (5 bases). Specimen: CD4+ or CD8+ T cells sorted from blood, collected in a trial of the OX40 agonist ivuxolimab. This receptor was identified in an adult with an advanced solid tumor such as melanoma, head and neck, liver or kidney cancer. The CDR3 DNA reads TGTGCCAGCAGTTACAGGACACCGAGGACCGGGGAGCTGTTTTTT. Its protein is CASSYRTPRTGELFF.